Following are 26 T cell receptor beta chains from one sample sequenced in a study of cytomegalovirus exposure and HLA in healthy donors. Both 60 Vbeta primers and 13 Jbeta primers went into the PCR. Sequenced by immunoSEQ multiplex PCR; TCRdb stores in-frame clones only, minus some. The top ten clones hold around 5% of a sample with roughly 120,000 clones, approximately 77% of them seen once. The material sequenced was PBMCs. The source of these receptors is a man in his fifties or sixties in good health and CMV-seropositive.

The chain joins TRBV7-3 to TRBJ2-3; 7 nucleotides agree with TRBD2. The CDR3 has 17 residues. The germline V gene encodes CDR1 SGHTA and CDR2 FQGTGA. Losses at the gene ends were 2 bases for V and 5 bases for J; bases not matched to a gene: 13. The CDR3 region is CASSLSVSGSGRDTQYF. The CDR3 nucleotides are TGTGCCAGCAGCTTATCGGTTAGCGGGTCTGGCCGAGATACGCAGTATTTT.

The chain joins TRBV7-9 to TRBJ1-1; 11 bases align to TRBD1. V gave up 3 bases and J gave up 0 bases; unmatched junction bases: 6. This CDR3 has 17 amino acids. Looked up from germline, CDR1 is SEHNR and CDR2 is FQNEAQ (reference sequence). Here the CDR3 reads CASSFPGTGGLNTEAFF. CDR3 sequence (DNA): TGTGCCAGCAGCTTTCCCGGGACAGGGGGATTGAACACTGAAGCTTTCTTT.

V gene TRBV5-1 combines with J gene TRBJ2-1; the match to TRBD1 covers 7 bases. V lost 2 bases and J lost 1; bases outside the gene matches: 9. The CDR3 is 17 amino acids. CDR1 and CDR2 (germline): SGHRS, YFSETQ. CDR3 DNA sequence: TGCGCCAGCAGCTTCAAACAGAGACAGGGATCCTACAATGAGCAGTTCTTC. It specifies CASSFKQRQGSYNEQFF.

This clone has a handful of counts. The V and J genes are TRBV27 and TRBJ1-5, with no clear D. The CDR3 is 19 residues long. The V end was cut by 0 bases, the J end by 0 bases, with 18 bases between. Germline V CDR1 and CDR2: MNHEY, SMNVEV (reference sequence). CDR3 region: CASSLSVSRSGYSNQPQHF. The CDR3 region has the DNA TGTGCCAGCAGTTTATCGGTCAGCCGGTCGGGGTATAGCAATCAGCCCCAGCATTTT.

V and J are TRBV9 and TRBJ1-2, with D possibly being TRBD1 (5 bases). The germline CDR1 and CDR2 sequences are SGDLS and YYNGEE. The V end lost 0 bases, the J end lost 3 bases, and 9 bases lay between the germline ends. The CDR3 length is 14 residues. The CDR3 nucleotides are TGTGCCAGCAGCGTAGGGGGCCAGGACTATGGCTACACCTTC. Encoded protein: CASSVGGQDYGYTF. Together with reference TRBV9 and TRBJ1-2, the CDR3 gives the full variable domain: DSGVTQTPKHLITATGQRVTLRCSPRSGDLSVYWYQQSLDQGLQFLIQYYNGEERAKGNILERFSAQQFPDLHSELNLSSLELGDSALYFCASSVGGQDYGYTFGSGTRLTVV.

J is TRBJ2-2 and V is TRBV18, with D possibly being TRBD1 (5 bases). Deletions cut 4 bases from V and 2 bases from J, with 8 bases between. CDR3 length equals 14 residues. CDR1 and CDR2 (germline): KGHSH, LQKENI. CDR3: CASSQDSNTGELFF. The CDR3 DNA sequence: TGTGCCAGCTCACAAGACAGTAACACCGGGGAGCTGTTTTTT.

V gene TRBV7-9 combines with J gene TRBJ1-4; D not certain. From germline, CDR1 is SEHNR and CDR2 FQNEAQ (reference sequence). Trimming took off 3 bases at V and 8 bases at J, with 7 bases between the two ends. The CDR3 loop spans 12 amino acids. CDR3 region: CASSFEREKLFF. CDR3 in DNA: TGTGCCAGCAGCTTCGAGAGGGAAAAACTGTTTTTT.

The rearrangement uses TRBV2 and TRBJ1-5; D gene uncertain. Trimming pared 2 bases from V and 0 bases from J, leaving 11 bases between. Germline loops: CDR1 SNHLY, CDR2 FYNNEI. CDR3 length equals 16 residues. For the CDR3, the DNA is TGTGCCAGCAGTGAATGGAGCAGAGTTAGCAATCAGCCCCAGCATTTT. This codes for CASSEWSRVSNQPQHF.

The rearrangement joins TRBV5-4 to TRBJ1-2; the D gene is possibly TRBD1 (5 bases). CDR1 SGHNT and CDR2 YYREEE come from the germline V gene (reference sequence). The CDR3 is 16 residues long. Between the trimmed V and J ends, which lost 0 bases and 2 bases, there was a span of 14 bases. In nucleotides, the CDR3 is TGTGCCAGCAGCTTGGCAGGGCTCGCGGGGAACTATGGCTACACCTTC. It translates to CASSLAGLAGNYGYTF.

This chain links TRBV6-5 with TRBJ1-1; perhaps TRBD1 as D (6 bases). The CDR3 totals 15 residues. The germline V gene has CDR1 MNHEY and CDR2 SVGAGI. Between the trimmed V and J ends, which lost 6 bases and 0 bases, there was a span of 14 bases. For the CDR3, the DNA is TGTGCCAGCAGGACACAGGGTGGGGTGAACACTGAAGCTTTCTTT. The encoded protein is CASRTQGGVNTEAFF.

CDR3 amino acids: CASSWGGRKMNTEAFF. The CDR3 DNA sequence: TGTGCCAGCAGCTGGGGGGGGAGGAAGATGAACACTGAAGCTTTCTTT. J is TRBJ1-1 and V is TRBV5-4, with D possibly TRBD1 on 5 matching bases. Trimming left V 3 bases short and J 0 bases short, with 15 bases between. Germline V gene sequence: CDR1 SGHNT, CDR2 YYREEE (reference sequence). The CDR3 is 16 residues long.

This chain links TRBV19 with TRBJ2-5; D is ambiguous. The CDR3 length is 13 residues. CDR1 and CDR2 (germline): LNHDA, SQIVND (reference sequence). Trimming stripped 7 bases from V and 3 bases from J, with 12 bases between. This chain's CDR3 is CASKGRPEETQYF. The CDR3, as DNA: TGTGCCAGTAAAGGCAGGCCGGAAGAGACCCAGTACTTC.

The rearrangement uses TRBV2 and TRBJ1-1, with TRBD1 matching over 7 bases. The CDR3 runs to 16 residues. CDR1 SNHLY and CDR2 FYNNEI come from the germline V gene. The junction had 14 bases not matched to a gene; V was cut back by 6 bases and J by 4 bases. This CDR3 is CASRNRAQGKGTEAFF. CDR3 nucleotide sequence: TGTGCCAGCAGGAACAGGGCACAGGGGAAAGGCACTGAAGCTTTCTTT.

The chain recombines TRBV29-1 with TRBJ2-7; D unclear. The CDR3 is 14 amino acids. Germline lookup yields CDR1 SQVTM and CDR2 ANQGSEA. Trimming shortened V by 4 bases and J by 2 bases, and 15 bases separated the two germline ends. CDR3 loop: CSVGSQLPPYEQYF. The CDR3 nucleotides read TGCAGCGTTGGCTCCCAACTCCCTCCCTACGAGCAGTACTTC.

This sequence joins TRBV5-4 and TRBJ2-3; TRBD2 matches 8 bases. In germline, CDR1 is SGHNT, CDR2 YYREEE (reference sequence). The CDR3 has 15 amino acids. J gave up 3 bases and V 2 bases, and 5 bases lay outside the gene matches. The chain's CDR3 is CASSFGGTRTDTQYF. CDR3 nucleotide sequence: TGTGCCAGCAGCTTCGGCGGGACTAGAACAGATACGCAGTATTTT.

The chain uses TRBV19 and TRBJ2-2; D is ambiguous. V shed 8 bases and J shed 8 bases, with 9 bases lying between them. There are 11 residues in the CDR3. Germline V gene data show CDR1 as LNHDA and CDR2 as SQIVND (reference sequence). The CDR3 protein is CASGRRGELFF. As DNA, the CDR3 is TGTGCCAGTGGTAGGAGAGGGGAGCTGTTTTTT.

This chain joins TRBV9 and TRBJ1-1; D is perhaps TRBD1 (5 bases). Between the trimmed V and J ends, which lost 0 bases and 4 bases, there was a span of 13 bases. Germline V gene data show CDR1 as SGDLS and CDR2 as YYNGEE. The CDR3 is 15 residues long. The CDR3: CASSVGGTSLTEAFF. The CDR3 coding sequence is TGTGCCAGCAGCGTAGGAGGGACTTCGCTCACTGAAGCTTTCTTT.

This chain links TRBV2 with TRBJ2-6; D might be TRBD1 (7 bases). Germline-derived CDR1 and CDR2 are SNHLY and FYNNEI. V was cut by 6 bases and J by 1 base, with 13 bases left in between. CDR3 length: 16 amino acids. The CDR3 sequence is CASRRDRPSGANVLTF. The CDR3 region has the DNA TGTGCCAGCAGGCGGGACAGACCATCTGGGGCCAACGTCCTGACTTTC. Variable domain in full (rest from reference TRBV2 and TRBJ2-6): EPEVTQTPSHQVTQMGQEVILRCVPISNHLYFYWYRQILGQKVEFLVSFYNNEISEKSEIFDDQFSVERPDGSNFTLKIRSTKLEDSAMYFCASRRDRPSGANVLTFGAGSRLTVL.

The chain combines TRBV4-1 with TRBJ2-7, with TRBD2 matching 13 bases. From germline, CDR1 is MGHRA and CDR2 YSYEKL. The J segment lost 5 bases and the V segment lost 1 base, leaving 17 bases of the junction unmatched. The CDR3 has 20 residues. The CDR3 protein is CASSQARTSGGYTRGDEQYF. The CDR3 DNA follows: TGCGCCAGCAGCCAAGCAAGGACTAGCGGGGGTTATACCCGCGGGGACGAGCAGTACTTC.

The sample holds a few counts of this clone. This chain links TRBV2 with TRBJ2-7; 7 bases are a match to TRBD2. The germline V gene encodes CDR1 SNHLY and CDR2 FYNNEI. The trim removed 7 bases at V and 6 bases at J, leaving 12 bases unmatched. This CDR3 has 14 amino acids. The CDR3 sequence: CASIIGLGGVEQYF. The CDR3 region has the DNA TGTGCCAGCATTATCGGACTAGGAGGGGTCGAGCAGTACTTC.

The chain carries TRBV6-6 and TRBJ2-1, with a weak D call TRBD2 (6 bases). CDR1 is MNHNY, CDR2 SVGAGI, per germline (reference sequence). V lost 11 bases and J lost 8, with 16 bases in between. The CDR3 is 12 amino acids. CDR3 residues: CAYSGGSDEQFF. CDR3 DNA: TGTGCCTATTCAGGAGGGAGCGATGAGCAGTTCTTC.

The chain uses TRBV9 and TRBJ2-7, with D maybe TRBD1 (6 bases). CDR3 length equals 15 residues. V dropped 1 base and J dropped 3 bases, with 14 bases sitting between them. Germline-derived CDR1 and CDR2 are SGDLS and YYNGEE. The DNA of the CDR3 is TGTGCCAGCAGCGTAACCCCACGGGACATCTACGAGCAGTACTTC. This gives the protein CASSVTPRDIYEQYF. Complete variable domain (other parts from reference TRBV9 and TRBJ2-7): DSGVTQTPKHLITATGQRVTLRCSPRSGDLSVYWYQQSLDQGLQFLIQYYNGEERAKGNILERFSAQQFPDLHSELNLSSLELGDSALYFCASSVTPRDIYEQYFGPGTRLTVT.

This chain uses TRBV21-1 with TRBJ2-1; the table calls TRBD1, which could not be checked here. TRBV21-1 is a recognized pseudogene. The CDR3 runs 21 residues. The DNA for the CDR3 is TGTGCCAGCAGCAAAGGCCGGGACAGGGCCCTTTTTGCGGCTCCCTACAATGAGCAGTTCTTC. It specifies CASSKGRDRALFAAPYNEQFF.

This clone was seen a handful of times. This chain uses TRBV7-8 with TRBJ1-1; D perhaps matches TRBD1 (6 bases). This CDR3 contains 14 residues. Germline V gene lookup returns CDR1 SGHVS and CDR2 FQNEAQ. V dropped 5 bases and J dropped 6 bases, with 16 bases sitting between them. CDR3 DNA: TGTGCCAGCAGCGTACAGGGCGGCTTCGCTGAAGCTTTCTTT. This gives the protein CASSVQGGFAEAFF.

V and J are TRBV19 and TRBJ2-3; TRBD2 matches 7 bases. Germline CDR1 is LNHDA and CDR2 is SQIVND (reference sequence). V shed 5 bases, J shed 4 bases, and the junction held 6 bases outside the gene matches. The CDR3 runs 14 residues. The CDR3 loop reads CASSRTRSSDTQYF. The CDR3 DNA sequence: TGTGCCAGTAGTCGGACTAGAAGTTCAGATACGCAGTATTTT.

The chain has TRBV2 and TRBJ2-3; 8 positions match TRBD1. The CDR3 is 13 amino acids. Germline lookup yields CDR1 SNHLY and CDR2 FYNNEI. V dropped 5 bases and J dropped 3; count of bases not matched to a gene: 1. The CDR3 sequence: CASSTGGTDTQYF. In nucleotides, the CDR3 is TGTGCCAGCAGTACAGGGGGAACAGATACGCAGTATTTT.